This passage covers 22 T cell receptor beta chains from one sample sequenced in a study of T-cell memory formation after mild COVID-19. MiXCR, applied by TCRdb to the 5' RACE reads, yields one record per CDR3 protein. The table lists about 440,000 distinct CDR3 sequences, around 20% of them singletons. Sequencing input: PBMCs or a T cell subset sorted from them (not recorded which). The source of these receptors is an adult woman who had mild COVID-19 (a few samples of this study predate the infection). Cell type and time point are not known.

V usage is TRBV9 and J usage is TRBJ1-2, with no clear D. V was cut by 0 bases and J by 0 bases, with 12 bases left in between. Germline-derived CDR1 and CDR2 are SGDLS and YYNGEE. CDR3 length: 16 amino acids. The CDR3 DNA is TGTGCCAGCAGCGTAGCGGGAGGACCCTCTAACTATGGCTACACCTTC. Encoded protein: CASSVAGGPSNYGYTF.

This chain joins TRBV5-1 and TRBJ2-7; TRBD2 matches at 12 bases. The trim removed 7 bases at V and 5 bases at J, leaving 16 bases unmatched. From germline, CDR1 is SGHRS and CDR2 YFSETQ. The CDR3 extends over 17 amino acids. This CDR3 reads CASGNQLAGGAGNEQYF. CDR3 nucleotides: TGCGCCAGCGGAAACCAACTAGCGGGAGGAGCGGGGAACGAGCAGTACTTC.

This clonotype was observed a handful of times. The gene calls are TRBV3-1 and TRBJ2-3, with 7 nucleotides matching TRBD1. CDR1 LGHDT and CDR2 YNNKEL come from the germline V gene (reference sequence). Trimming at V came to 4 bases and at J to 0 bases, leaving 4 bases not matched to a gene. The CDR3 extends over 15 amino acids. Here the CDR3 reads CASSPGTESTDTQYF. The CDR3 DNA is TGTGCCAGCAGCCCAGGGACAGAAAGCACAGATACGCAGTATTTT.

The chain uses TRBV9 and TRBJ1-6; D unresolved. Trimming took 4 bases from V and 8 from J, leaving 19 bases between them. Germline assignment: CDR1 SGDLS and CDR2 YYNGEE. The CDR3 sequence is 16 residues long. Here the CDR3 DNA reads TGTGCCAGCAGCCCCGGTGAGGGAATAATGGATTCACCCCTCCACTTT. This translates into CASSPGEGIMDSPLHF. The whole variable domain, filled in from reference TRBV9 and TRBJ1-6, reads DSGVTQTPKHLITATGQRVTLRCSPRSGDLSVYWYQQSLDQGLQFLIQYYNGEERAKGNILERFSAQQFPDLHSELNLSSLELGDSALYFCASSPGEGIMDSPLHFGNGTRLTVT.

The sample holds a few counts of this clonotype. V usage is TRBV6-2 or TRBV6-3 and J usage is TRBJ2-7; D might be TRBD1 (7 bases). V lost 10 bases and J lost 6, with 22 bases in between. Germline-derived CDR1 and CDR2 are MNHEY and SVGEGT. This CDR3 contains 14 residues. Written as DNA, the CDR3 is TGTGCCACCCTGGTAGGGGGCTTTAGCGGCGAGCAGTACTTC. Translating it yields CATLVGGFSGEQYF.

CDR3 sequence (DNA): TGTGCCAGCAGTCCGACCGAGGGTATCGGGGAGCTGTTTTTT. This encodes CASSPTEGIGELFF. J is TRBJ2-2 and V is TRBV12-3 or TRBV12-4; possibly TRBD2 for D (5 bases). Between the trimmed V and J ends, which lost 5 bases and 7 bases, there was a span of 14 bases. This CDR3 has 14 amino acids.

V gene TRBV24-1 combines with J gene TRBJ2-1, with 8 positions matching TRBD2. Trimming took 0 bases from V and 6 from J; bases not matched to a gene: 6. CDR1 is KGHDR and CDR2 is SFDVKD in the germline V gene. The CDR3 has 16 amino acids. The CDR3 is CATSDLTGTRRNEQFF. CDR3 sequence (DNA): TGTGCCACCAGTGATTTGACCGGGACTAGGCGCAATGAGCAGTTCTTC.

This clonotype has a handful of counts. CDR3 protein: CASRDTRRHQPQHF. CDR3 sequence (DNA): TGTGCCAGCCGAGACACGCGGAGACATCAGCCCCAGCATTTT. V usage is TRBV2 and J usage is TRBJ1-5; D gene ambiguous. CDR3 length equals 14 residues. Germline CDR1 is SNHLY and CDR2 is FYNNEI. Deletions cut 8 bases from V and 5 bases from J, with 16 bases between.

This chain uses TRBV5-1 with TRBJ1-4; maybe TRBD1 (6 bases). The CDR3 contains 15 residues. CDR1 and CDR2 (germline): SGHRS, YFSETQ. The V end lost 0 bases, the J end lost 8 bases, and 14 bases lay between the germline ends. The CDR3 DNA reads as TGCGCCAGCAGCTTGGTCCCGGGGGCGAGGGAAAAACTGTTTTTT. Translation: CASSLVPGAREKLFF.

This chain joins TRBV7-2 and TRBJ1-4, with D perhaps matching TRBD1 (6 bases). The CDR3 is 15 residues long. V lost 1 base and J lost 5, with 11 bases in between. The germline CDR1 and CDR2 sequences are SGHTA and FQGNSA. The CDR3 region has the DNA TGTGCCAGCAGCTTAGTGGGGGCTCGGAATGAAAAACTGTTTTTT. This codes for CASSLVGARNEKLFF.

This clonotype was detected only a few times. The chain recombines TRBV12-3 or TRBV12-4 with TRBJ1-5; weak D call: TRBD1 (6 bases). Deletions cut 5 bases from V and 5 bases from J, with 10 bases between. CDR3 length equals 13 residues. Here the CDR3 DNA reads TGTGCCAGCAGTCTCAGGGGATATCAGCCCCAGCATTTT. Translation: CASSLRGYQPQHF.

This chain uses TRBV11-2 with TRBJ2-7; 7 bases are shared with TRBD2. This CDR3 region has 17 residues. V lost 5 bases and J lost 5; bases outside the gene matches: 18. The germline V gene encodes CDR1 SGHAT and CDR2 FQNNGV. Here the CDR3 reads CASSIRLAVGLSHEQYF. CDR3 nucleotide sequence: TGTGCCAGCAGCATCAGGCTAGCGGTGGGGCTGTCCCACGAGCAGTACTTC.

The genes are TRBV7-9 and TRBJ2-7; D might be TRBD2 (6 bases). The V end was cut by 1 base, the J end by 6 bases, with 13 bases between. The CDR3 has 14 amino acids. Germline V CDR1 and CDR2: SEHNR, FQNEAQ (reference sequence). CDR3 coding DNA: TGTGCCAGCAGCTTAGGGCCTTCCGGGGGCGAGCAGTACTTC. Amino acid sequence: CASSLGPSGGEQYF.

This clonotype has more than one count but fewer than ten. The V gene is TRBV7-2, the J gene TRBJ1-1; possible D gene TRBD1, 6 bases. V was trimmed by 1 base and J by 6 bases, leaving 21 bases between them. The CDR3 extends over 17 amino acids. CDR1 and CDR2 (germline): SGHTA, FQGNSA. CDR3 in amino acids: CASSLGGTHRVWAEAFF. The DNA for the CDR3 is TGTGCCAGCAGCTTAGGGGGGACTCACAGGGTCTGGGCTGAAGCTTTCTTT.

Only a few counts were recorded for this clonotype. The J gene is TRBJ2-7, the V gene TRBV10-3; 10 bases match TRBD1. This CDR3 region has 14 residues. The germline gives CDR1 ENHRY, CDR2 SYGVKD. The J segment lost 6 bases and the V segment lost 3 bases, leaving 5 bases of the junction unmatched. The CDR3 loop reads CAISERQGAGEQYF. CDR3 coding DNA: TGTGCCATCAGTGAACGACAGGGGGCCGGCGAGCAGTACTTC.

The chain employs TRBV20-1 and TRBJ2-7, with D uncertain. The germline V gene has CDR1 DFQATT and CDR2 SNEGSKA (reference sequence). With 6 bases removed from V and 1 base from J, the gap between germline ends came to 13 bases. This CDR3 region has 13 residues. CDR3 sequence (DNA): TGCAGTGCCCTGCGCCAAGCGTCCTACGAGCAGTACTTC. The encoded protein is CSALRQASYEQYF.

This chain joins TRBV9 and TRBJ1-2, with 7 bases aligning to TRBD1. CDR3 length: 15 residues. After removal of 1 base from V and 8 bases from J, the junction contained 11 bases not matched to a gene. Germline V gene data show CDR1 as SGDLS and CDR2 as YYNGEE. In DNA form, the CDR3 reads TGTGCCAGCAGCGTACCCGACAGGGATTTAAACGGCTACACCTTC. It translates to CASSVPDRDLNGYTF.

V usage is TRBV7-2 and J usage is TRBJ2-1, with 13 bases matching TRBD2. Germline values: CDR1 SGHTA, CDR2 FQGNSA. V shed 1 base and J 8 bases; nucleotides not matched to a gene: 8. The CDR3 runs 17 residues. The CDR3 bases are TGTGCCAGCAGCTTAGACTCCGGGACTAGCGGGATGGATGAGCAGTTCTTC. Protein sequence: CASSLDSGTSGMDEQFF.

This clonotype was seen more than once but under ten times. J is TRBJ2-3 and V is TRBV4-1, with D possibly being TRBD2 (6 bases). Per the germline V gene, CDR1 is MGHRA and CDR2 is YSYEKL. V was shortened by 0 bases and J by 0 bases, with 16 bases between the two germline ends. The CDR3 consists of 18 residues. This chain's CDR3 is CASSQDNFAGTSTDTQYF. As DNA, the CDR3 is TGCGCCAGCAGCCAAGATAATTTTGCGGGGACTAGCACAGATACGCAGTATTTT.

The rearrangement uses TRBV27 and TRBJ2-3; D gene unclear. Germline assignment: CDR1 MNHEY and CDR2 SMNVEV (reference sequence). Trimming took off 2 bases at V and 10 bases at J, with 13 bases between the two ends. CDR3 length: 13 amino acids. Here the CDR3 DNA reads TGTGCCAGCAGTTTAACAGTATTGGGCGCGCAGTATTTT. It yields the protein CASSLTVLGAQYF.

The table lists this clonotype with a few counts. CDR3 DNA: TGTGCCAGCAGTTCTATGGGCAGGGCCTCGGGGGAGCAGTACTTC. Translated, it gives CASSSMGRASGEQYF. V and J are TRBV12-3 or TRBV12-4 and TRBJ2-7, with D perhaps given as TRBD1 or TRBD2 (5 bases each). The V end was cut by 4 bases, the J end by 7 bases, with 20 bases between. This CDR3 contains 15 residues.

CDR3 nucleotide sequence: TGTGCCAGCAGTTCCTTGACAGGCTCTGGGGCCAACGTCCTGACTTTC. Protein product: CASSSLTGSGANVLTF. The V gene is TRBV9, the J gene TRBJ2-6, with D tentatively TRBD1 (6 bases). The V gene's germline CDR1 is SGDLS and CDR2 YYNGEE. The CDR3 has 16 residues. The V gene lost 5 bases and the J gene lost 0 bases, with 12 bases spanning the gap.